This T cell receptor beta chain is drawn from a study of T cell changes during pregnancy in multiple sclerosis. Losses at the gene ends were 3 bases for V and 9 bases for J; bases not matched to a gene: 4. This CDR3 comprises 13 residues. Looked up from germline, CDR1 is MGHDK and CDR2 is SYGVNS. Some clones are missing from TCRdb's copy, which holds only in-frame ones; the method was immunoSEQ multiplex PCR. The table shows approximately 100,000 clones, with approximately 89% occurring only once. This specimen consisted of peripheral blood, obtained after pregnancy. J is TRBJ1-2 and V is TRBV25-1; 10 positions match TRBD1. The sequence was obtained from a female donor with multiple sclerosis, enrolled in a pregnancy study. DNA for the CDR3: TGTGCCAGCAGTGACCGGGACAGGGGCAGCTACACCTTC. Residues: CASSDRDRGSYTF.